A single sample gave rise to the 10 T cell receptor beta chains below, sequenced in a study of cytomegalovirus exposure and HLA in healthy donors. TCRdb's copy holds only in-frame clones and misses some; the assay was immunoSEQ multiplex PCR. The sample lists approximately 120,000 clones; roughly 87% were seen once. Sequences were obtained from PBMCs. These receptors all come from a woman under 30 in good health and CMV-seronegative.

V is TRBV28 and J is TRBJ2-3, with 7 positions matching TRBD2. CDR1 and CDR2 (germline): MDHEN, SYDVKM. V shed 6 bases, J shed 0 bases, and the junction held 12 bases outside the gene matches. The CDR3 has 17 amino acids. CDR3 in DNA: TGTGCCAGCAGCCAAGCAAGCGGGGACCTAAGCACAGATACGCAGTATTTT. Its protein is CASSQASGDLSTDTQYF.

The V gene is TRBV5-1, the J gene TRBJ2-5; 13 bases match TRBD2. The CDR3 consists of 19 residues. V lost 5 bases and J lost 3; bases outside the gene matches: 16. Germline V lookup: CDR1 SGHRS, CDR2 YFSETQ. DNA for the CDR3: TGCGCCAGCAGACTAATCCCCGGGACTAGCGGGGCGGGGGAAGAGACCCAGTACTTC. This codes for CASRLIPGTSGAGEETQYF.

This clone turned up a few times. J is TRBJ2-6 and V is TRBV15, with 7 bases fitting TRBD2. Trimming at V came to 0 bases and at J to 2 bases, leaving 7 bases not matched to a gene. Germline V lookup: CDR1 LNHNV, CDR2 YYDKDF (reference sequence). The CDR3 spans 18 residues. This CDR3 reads CATSREGRVGTGANVLTF. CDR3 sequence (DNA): TGTGCCACCAGCAGAGAGGGGAGGGTAGGGACTGGGGCCAACGTCCTGACTTTC.

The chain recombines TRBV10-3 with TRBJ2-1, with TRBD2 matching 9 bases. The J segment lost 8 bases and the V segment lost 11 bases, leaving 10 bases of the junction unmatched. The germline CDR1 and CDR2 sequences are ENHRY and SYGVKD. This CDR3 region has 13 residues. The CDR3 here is CAVVAGESDEQFF. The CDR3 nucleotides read TGTGCCGTCGTAGCGGGAGAGAGCGATGAGCAGTTCTTC.

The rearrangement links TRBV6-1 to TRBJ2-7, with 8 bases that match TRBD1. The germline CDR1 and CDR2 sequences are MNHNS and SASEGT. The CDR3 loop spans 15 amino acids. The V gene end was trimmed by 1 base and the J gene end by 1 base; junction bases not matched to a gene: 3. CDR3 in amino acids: CASSEGQGISYEQYV. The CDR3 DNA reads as TGTGCCAGCAGTGAAGGACAGGGGATTTCCTACGAGCAGTACGTC.

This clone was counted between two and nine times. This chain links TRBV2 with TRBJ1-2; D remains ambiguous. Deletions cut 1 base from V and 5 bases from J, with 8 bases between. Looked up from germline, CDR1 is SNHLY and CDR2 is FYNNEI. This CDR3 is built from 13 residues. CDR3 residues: CASSEVAPYGYTF. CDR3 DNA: TGTGCCAGCAGTGAAGTGGCACCTTATGGCTACACCTTC.

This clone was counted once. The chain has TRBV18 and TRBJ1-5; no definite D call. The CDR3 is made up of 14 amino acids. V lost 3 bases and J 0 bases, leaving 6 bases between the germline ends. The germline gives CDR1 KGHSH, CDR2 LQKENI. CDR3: CASSPTISNQPQHF. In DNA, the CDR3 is TGTGCCAGCTCACCGACAATTAGCAATCAGCCCCAGCATTTT.

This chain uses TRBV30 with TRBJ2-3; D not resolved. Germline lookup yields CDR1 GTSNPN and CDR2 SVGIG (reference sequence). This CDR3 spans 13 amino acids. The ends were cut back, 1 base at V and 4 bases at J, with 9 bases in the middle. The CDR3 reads CAWSGSSADTQYF. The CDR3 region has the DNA TGTGCCTGGAGTGGGAGTTCTGCAGATACGCAGTATTTT. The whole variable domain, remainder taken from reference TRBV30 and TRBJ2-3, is SQTIHQWPATLVQPVGSPLSLECTVEGTSNPNLYWYRQAAGRGLQLLFYSVGIGQISSEVPQNLSASRPQDRQFILSSKKLLLSDSGFYLCAWSGSSADTQYFGPGTRLTVL.

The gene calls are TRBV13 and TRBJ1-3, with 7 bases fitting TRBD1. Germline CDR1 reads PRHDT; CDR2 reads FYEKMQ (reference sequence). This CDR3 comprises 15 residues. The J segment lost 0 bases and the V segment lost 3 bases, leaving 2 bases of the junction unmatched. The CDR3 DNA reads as TGTGCCAGCAGCTTTCAGGGGGGCTCTGGAAACACCATATATTTT. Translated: CASSFQGGSGNTIYF.

The DNA of the CDR3 is TGTGCCAGCAGCTTGCACACAGGGGGAAGTGGCGGATACGAGCAGTACGTC. Its protein product is CASSLHTGGSGGYEQYV. This chain uses TRBV13 with TRBJ2-7; 8 nucleotides match TRBD1. Germline CDR1 is PRHDT and CDR2 is FYEKMQ (reference sequence). The CDR3 has 17 residues. V was pared by 3 bases and J by 4 bases, with 14 bases of the junction left unmatched.